The 26 T cell receptor beta chains presented below share a single source sample, sequenced in a study of response to subunit inactivated influenza vaccine. One entry per CDR3 protein results from TCRdb running MiXCR on the RT-PCR reads. The sample consists of about 500,000 distinct CDR3 sequences, 16% of them appearing once. The sample in question was CD4+ T cells sorted from PBMCs, obtained roughly 24 months after vaccination. The receptors originated from a man aged 45-69 years who received an inactivated influenza vaccine.

CDR3 sequence: CATSRDSGFGVSNQPQHF. The CDR3 region has the DNA TGTGCCACCAGCAGAGATTCAGGCTTCGGAGTTAGCAATCAGCCCCAGCATTTT. The chain couples TRBV15 to TRBJ1-5; no reliable D call. The CDR3 covers 18 residues. Germline lookup yields CDR1 LNHNV and CDR2 YYDKDF (reference sequence). Trimming took off 0 bases at V and 0 bases at J, with 15 bases between the two ends.

CDR3: CSASALAGGRHYEQFF. DNA of the CDR3: TGCAGTGCTAGCGCTCTAGCGGGAGGCAGGCACTATGAGCAGTTCTTC. The rearrangement uses TRBV20-1 and TRBJ2-1; 11 nucleotides align to TRBD2. The CDR3 length is 16 residues. The germline CDR1 and CDR2 sequences are DFQATT and SNEGSKA (reference sequence). V dropped 3 bases and J dropped 8; count of bases not matched to a gene: 12.

The chain couples TRBV3-1 to TRBJ2-1, with 7 bases lining up with TRBD1. This CDR3 spans 16 amino acids. V trimming: 4 bases; J trimming: 9 bases; junction bases outside the gene matches: 15. Germline loops: CDR1 LGHDT, CDR2 YNNKEL (reference sequence). The DNA for the CDR3 is TGTGCCAGCAGCCGACGCCGGGACAGTCTACAATTTGAGCAGTTCTTC. Residues: CASSRRRDSLQFEQFF.

This clonotype was found a few times. The rearrangement uses TRBV5-4 and TRBJ2-6; 10 bases line up with TRBD1. CDR3 length: 19 amino acids. Trimming took 1 base from V and 3 from J; bases not matched to a gene: 10. The germline CDR1 and CDR2 sequences are SGHNT and YYREEE (reference sequence). CDR3 in DNA: TGTGCCAGCAGCTTGACATGGGACAGGGGAACCCTTGGGGCCAACGTCCTGACTTTC. This sequence encodes CASSLTWDRGTLGANVLTF.

The table lists this clonotype with a few counts. The J gene is TRBJ2-3, the V gene TRBV12-3 or TRBV12-4, with 9 bases identical to TRBD1. This CDR3 has 14 residues. After removal of 4 bases from V and 4 bases from J, the junction contained 3 bases not matched to a gene. The CDR3 here is CASSSRQGADTQYF. CDR3 bases: TGTGCCAGCAGTTCCCGACAGGGGGCAGATACGCAGTATTTT.

This clonotype occurred many times. The chain couples TRBV29-1 to TRBJ1-1; tentatively, D is TRBD1 (5 bases). The CDR3 has 11 residues. Germline V gene lookup returns CDR1 SQVTM and CDR2 ANQGSEA. Trimming left V 5 bases short and J 5 bases short, with 9 bases between. CDR3 DNA sequence: TGCAGCGTTTCGGGGGATACTGAAGCTTTCTTT. Amino acid sequence: CSVSGDTEAFF. Full variable domain (rest looked up from reference TRBV29-1 and TRBJ1-1): SAVISQKPSRDICQRGTSLTIQCQVDSQVTMMFWYRQQPGQSLTLIATANQGSEATYESGFVIDKFPISRPNLTFSTLTVSNMSPEDSSIYLCSVSGDTEAFFGQGTRLTVV.

This chain links TRBV29-1 with TRBJ2-5, with 7 bases lining up with TRBD1. Losses at the gene ends were 6 bases for V and 2 bases for J; bases not matched to a gene: 9. CDR1 is SQVTM, CDR2 ANQGSEA, per germline. The CDR3 is 14 residues long. The CDR3, as DNA: TGCAGCGTCAACAGGGGACCTACTCAAGAGACCCAGTACTTC. Protein: CSVNRGPTQETQYF.

In this sample, this clonotype turned up a few times. The rearrangement joins TRBV24-1 to TRBJ2-1, with 9 bases fitting TRBD1. The CDR3 sequence is 20 residues long. Germline CDR1 KGHDR, CDR2 SFDVKD. J gave up 6 bases and V 3 bases, and 20 bases lay outside the gene matches. This CDR3 is CATSDPTGTGSPRSGNEQFF. The CDR3 bases are TGTGCCACCAGTGATCCCACCGGGACAGGGTCCCCACGTAGTGGCAATGAGCAGTTCTTC.

The sample holds a few counts of this clonotype. The rearrangement joins TRBV4-1 to TRBJ2-5, with no clear D. The CDR3 is 13 amino acids. Per the germline V gene, CDR1 is MGHRA and CDR2 is YSYEKL. Deletions cut 0 bases from V and 10 bases from J, with 12 bases between. The DNA for the CDR3 is TGCGCCAGCAGCCAAGATGGACGGGTCAGCCAGTACTTC. This sequence encodes CASSQDGRVSQYF.

V gene TRBV12-3 or TRBV12-4 combines with J gene TRBJ1-2; 7 bases map to TRBD1. V shed 6 bases and J 0 bases; nucleotides not matched to a gene: 4. The CDR3 runs 14 residues. The CDR3 DNA reads as TGTGCCAGCAGGAGGGACAGTACTAACTATGGCTACACCTTC. Translation: CASRRDSTNYGYTF.

The table lists this clonotype with many counts. The rearrangement joins TRBV4-3 to TRBJ2-5, with no clear D. From germline, CDR1 is LGHNA and CDR2 YSLEER. Trimming stripped 0 bases from V and 4 bases from J, with 6 bases between. This CDR3 is 13 amino acids long. The CDR3 DNA is TGCGCCAGCAGCCAAGATATGGGAGAGACCCAGTACTTC. This sequence encodes CASSQDMGETQYF.

This clonotype was counted many times. The chain has TRBV7-9 and TRBJ2-5; D not certain. The CDR3 consists of 12 residues. Germline V gene sequence: CDR1 SEHNR, CDR2 FQNEAQ (reference sequence). Trimming left V 6 bases short and J 4 bases short, with 9 bases between. For the CDR3, the DNA is TGTGCCAGCAGTGGCCTAGGAGAGACCCAGTACTTC. This translates into CASSGLGETQYF.

The V and J genes are TRBV4-1 and TRBJ2-5, with TRBD1 matching 10 bases. After removal of 5 bases from V and 5 bases from J, the junction contained 2 bases not matched to a gene. CDR3 length: 13 residues. The germline V gene has CDR1 MGHRA and CDR2 YSYEKL. Written as DNA, the CDR3 is TGCGCCAGCAGCGTGACAGGGGGCGAGACCCAGTACTTC. Its protein is CASSVTGGETQYF.

To note about this clonotype: With a much larger clone just one base away, this may be a read error. This rearrangement joins TRBV24-1 to TRBJ1-2; D unclear. The germline gives CDR1 KGHDR, CDR2 SFDVKD. The CDR3 has 13 residues. The V and J ends lost 4 bases and 7 bases respectively, with 12 bases between them. This CDR3 reads CATSDLRGSGYTF. The DNA of the CDR3 is TGTGCCACCAGTGACCTGAGAGGGTCTGGCTACACCTTC.

This clonotype was detected many times. The gene calls are TRBV20-1 and TRBJ2-1, with D uncertain. The V and J ends lost 3 bases and 10 bases respectively, with 19 bases between them. CDR1 DFQATT and CDR2 SNEGSKA come from the germline V gene (reference sequence). The CDR3 is made up of 14 amino acids. The CDR3 DNA sequence: TGCAGTGCTAGGGGGTGGAAGTCCAATGAAGAGCAGTTCTTC. It specifies CSARGWKSNEEQFF.

This clonotype came up a few times. The chain employs TRBV20-1 and TRBJ2-3; 13 bases fit TRBD2. Looked up from germline, CDR1 is DFQATT and CDR2 is SNEGSKA (reference sequence). There are 13 residues in the CDR3. The CDR3 coding sequence is TGCAGGCCTACTAGCGGGGGGGCAGATACGCAGTATTTT. Amino acid sequence: CRPTSGGADTQYF.

This clonotype turned up a few times. V usage is TRBV29-1 and J usage is TRBJ2-7, with unresolved D. V shed 7 bases and J shed 5 bases, with 18 bases lying between them. The CDR3 totals 13 residues. CDR1 is SQVTM, CDR2 ANQGSEA, per germline. CDR3 sequence: CSGLSSLGNEQYF. As DNA, the CDR3 is TGCAGCGGACTGAGCTCACTTGGAAACGAGCAGTACTTC.

This clonotype was counted many times. The chain combines TRBV28 with TRBJ2-7, with 7 positions matching TRBD1. There are 14 residues in the CDR3. Germline CDR1 MDHEN, CDR2 SYDVKM. J lost 1 base, V lost 5 bases, and 5 bases had no gene match. The CDR3 DNA reads TGTGCCAGCAGTCGGACAGGATTATCCTACGAGCAGTACTTC. Protein product: CASSRTGLSYEQYF.

This clonotype appeared a few times. The chain links TRBV20-1 to TRBJ2-1; perhaps TRBD2 as D (5 bases). Germline assignment: CDR1 DFQATT and CDR2 SNEGSKA (reference sequence). Trimming took off 6 bases at V and 2 bases at J, with 14 bases between the two ends. The CDR3 covers 14 residues. The CDR3 reads CSAYGLRAYNEQFF. Here the CDR3 DNA reads TGCAGTGCCTACGGACTTAGGGCCTACAATGAGCAGTTCTTC.

This clonotype has a handful of counts. V usage is TRBV11-2 and J usage is TRBJ2-2; D possibly matches TRBD1 or TRBD2 (5 bases each). The CDR3 runs 15 residues. Germline CDR1 and CDR2: SGHAT and FQNNGV. Trimming cost V 3 bases and J 3 bases, with 11 bases left between them. CDR3: CASSFMGVDTGELFF. In nucleotides, the CDR3 is TGTGCCAGCAGCTTTATGGGGGTAGACACCGGGGAGCTGTTTTTT.

This sequence joins TRBV6-2 or TRBV6-3 and TRBJ2-3, with TRBD2 matching 12 bases. The CDR3 consists of 19 residues. J gave up 0 bases and V 8 bases, and 15 bases lay outside the gene matches. The germline CDR1 and CDR2 sequences are MNHEY and SVGEGT. The CDR3 sequence is CASSSGLAGTTSSTDTQYF. In DNA form, the CDR3 reads TGTGCCAGCTCTTCAGGACTAGCGGGGACCACTTCTAGCACAGATACGCAGTATTTT.

This clonotype was seen more than once but under ten times. The J gene is TRBJ2-3, the V gene TRBV7-2, with D maybe TRBD1 (5 bases). CDR3 size: 13 residues. Looked up from germline, CDR1 is SGHTA and CDR2 is FQGNSA. Trimming took off 1 base at V and 10 bases at J, with 12 bases between the two ends. For the CDR3, the DNA is TGTGCCAGCAGCTTAGGGGTTCTAGGGGCGCAGTATTTT. Its translation: CASSLGVLGAQYF.

V usage is TRBV10-3 and J usage is TRBJ2-7, with 8 bases fitting TRBD2. The CDR3 covers 14 residues. With 10 bases clipped from V and 2 bases from J, the junction kept 10 bases outside the gene matches. The germline V gene encodes CDR1 ENHRY and CDR2 SYGVKD. DNA of the CDR3: TGTGCCACCGCCGGGGGGGGCATAACCTACGAGCAGTACTTC. It encodes CATAGGGITYEQYF.

This clonotype was seen many times. This chain connects TRBV24-1 to TRBJ1-6; D remains unclear. The ends were cut back, 8 bases at V and 0 bases at J, with 16 bases in the middle. Per germline, CDR1 KGHDR and CDR2 SFDVKD. This CDR3 has 17 residues. The CDR3 reads CATTSSRASSYNSPLHF. As DNA, the CDR3 is TGTGCCACCACTTCGAGTCGGGCGAGCTCCTATAATTCACCCCTCCACTTT.

The gene calls are TRBV5-1 and TRBJ2-3, with D possibly matching TRBD1 (6 bases). The CDR3 contains 16 residues. Looked up from germline, CDR1 is SGHRS and CDR2 is YFSETQ. Trimming removed 4 bases at V and 1 base at J, with 16 bases between. CDR3 in DNA: TGCGCCAGCAGCCTCGAACCAGGGGATCGCACAGATACGCAGTATTTT. Translating it yields CASSLEPGDRTDTQYF.

This clonotype was seen a handful of times. V gene TRBV20-1 combines with J gene TRBJ2-7; possibly TRBD1 for D (5 bases). Per germline, CDR1 DFQATT and CDR2 SNEGSKA (reference sequence). This CDR3 contains 11 residues. The V end was cut by 0 bases, the J end by 11 bases, with 11 bases between. The CDR3 region has the DNA TGCAGTGCTAGAGATGACAGAAGAGAGTACTTC. Amino acids: CSARDDRREYF.